The 3 T cell receptor beta chains given below trace back to one sample, sequenced in a study of T cell responses to AZD1222 COVID-19 vaccine. Profiling relied on immunoSEQ multiplex PCR, and the TCRdb table lists in-frame clones only, not all of them. This repertoire shows approximately 150,000 clones, roughly 93% found once; its top ten account for 5% to 5.5%. The sample in question was peripheral blood, obtained on day 0 of AZD1222 vaccination. These receptors were obtained from an adult in good health.

V and J are TRBV2 and TRBJ2-7, with a weak D call TRBD1 (6 bases). With 3 bases removed from V and 4 bases from J, the gap between germline ends came to 16 bases. Germline V gives CDR1 SNHLY, CDR2 FYNNEI. The CDR3 is made up of 15 amino acids. This CDR3 reads CASSDVGQTQYEQYF. In nucleotides, the CDR3 is TGTGCCAGCAGTGATGTCGGACAGACCCAATACGAGCAGTACTTC. Full variable domain (remainder filled in from reference TRBV2 and TRBJ2-7): EPEVTQTPSHQVTQMGQEVILRCVPISNHLYFYWYRQILGQKVEFLVSFYNNEISEKSEIFDDQFSVERPDGSNFTLKIRSTKLEDSAMYFCASSDVGQTQYEQYFGPGTRLTVT.

This chain joins TRBV6-4 and TRBJ2-7, with 10 bases fitting TRBD2. V was pared by 3 bases and J by 2 bases, with 4 bases of the junction left unmatched. Germline CDR1 MRHNA, CDR2 SNTAGT. The CDR3 is made up of 15 amino acids. CDR3 in amino acids: CASSELAGETYEQYF. The CDR3 DNA reads TGTGCCAGCAGTGAGCTAGCGGGGGAGACCTACGAGCAGTACTTC.

V is TRBV7-9 and J is TRBJ2-7; D is tentatively TRBD1 or TRBD2 (6 bases each). Germline loops: CDR1 SEHNR, CDR2 FQNEAQ (reference sequence). This CDR3 region has 12 residues. The V end lost 6 bases, the J end lost 5 bases, and 11 bases lay between the germline ends. The CDR3 sequence: CASRSGAHEQYF. In DNA, the CDR3 is TGTGCCAGCAGATCGGGGGCCCACGAGCAGTACTTC.